This TCR beta chain derives from a study of blood T cell repertoires in COVID-19. This clone is a singleton in its sample. Grouping used clinical history reported by participants in a survey and questionnaire. TCRdb keeps only in-frame clones here, not all; method: immunoSEQ multiplex PCR. This sample has roughly 200,000 clones; about nine tenths occur once, and the top ten carry 2.5% to 3.5%. The CDR3 length is 14 residues. Germline values: CDR1 SGHRS, CDR2 YFSETQ. V lost 1 base and J lost 0, with 8 bases in between. The chain couples TRBV5-1 to TRBJ2-7; D is possibly TRBD2 (5 bases). The clonotype originates from a woman between 45 and 60 years old in a cohort exposed to, infected with or recovered from COVID-19 (not recorded which). The specimen sequenced was PBMCs or T cells enriched from blood (not recorded which). The CDR3 loop reads CASSLPGSSYEQYF. In nucleotides, the CDR3 is TGCGCCAGCAGCTTGCCGGGATCCTCCTACGAGCAGTACTTC.